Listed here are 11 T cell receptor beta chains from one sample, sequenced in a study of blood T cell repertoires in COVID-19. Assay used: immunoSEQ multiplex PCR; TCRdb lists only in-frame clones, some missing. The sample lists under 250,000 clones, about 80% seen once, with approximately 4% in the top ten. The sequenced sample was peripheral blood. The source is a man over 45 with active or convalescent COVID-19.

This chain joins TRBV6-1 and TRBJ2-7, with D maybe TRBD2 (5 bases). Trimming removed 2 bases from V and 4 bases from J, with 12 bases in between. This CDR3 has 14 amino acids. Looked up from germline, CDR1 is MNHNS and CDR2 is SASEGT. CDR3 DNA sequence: TGTGCCAGCAGTGAACAGGTAGGGAGATACGAGCAGTACTTC. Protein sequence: CASSEQVGRYEQYF.

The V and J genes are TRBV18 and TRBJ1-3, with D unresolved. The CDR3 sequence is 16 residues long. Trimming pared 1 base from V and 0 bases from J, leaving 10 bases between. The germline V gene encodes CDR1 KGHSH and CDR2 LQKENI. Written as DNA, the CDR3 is TGTGCCAGCTCACCACTGGACTCGAGCTCTGGAAACACCATATATTTT. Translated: CASSPLDSSSGNTIYF.

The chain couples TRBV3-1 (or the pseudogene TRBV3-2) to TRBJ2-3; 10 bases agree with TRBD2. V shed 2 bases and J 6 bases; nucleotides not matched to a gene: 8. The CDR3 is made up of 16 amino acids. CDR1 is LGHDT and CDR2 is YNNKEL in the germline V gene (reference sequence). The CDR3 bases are TGTGCCAGCAGCCAAAGCCTAGCGGGGGCCCTGGATACGCAGTATTTT. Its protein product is CASSQSLAGALDTQYF.

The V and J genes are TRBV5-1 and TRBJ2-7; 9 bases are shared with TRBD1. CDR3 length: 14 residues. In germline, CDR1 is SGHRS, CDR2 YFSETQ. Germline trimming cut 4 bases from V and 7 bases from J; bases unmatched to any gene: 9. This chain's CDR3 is CASSLGQGFAEQYF. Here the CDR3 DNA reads TGCGCCAGCAGCCTGGGACAGGGATTTGCTGAGCAGTACTTC.

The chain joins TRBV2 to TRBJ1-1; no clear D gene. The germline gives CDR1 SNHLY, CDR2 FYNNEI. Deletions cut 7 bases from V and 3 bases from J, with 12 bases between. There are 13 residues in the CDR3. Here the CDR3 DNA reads TGTGCCAGCATTTCCGTCCGTGACACTGAAGCTTTCTTT. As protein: CASISVRDTEAFF.

CDR3 sequence reads: CASSLEGRGDEKLFF. CDR3 DNA: TGCGCCAGCAGCTTGGAAGGCAGGGGGGATGAAAAACTGTTTTTT. The V gene is TRBV5-1, the J gene TRBJ1-4, with 7 bases aligning to TRBD1. The V segment lost 0 bases and the J segment 6 bases; nucleotides outside the gene matches: 5. CDR3 length: 15 residues. Germline-derived CDR1 and CDR2 are SGHRS and YFSETQ.

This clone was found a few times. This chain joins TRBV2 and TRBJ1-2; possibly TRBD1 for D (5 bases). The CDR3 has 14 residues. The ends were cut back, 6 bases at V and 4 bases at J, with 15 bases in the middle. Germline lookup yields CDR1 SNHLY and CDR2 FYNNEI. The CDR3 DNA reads TGTGCCAGCAGGGCTCGGGGGGTCGGCTATGGCTACACCTTC. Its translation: CASRARGVGYGYTF. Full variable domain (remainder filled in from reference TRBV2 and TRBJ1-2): EPEVTQTPSHQVTQMGQEVILRCVPISNHLYFYWYRQILGQKVEFLVSFYNNEISEKSEIFDDQFSVERPDGSNFTLKIRSTKLEDSAMYFCASRARGVGYGYTFGSGTRLTVV.

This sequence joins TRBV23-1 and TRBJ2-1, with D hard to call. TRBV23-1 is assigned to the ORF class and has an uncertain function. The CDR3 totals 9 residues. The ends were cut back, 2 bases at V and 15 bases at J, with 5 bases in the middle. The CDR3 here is CASSQGRFF. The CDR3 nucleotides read TGCGCCAGCAGTCAAGGGCGGTTCTTC.

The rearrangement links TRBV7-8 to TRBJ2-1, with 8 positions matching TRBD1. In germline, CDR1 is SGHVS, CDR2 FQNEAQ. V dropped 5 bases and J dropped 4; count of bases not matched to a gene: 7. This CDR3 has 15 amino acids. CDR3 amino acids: CASSLEDRVYNEQFF. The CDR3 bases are TGTGCCAGCAGCCTTGAGGACAGGGTTTACAATGAGCAGTTCTTC.

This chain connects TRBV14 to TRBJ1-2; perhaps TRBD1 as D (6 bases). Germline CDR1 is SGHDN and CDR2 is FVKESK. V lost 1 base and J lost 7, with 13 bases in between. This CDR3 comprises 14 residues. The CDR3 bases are TGTGCCAGCAGCCAAGTAGGGGGGGGCTCTGGCTACACCTTC. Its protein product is CASSQVGGGSGYTF.

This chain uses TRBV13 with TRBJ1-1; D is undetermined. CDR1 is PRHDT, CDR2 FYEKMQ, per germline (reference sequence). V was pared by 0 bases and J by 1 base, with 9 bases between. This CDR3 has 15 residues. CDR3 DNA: TGTGCCAGCAGCTTAGGGGGTCGGGGGAACACTGAAGCTTTCTTT. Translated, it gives CASSLGGRGNTEAFF.